This entry features one TCR beta chain sequence. The antigen is undetermined. The data were taken from a study of graft-versus-host responses after intestinal transplantation. Looking at the study overall: Anti-thymocyte globulin induction was given to all recipients, followed by tacrolimus and steroids for around three years. Broader study findings: The recipient marrow held GvH clones, and some of them showed up first in ileum or blood. Early post-transplant HvG declines were associated with peak circulating GvH clone levels.

Using immunoSEQ multiplex PCR, the repertoire was profiled, and TCRdb retains in-frame clones only, with some absent. The profile covers about 51,000 clones, with 89% appearing a single time and 0.5% to 0.65% taken by the ten largest. CDR1 is SGDLS, CDR2 YYNGEE, per germline. This CDR3 region has 15 residues. The V and J ends lost 3 bases and 0 bases respectively, with 7 bases between them. This clonotype was obtained from a human donor who was the organ donor for an intestinal transplant. The V gene is TRBV9, the J gene TRBJ1-6; the D gene is possibly TRBD1 (6 bases). Sequenced here: unstimulated CD4+ T cells sorted from spleen or lymph node cells, sampled before transplant. CDR3 in amino acids: CASSEDSSYNSPLHF. The CDR3 coding sequence is TGTGCCAGCAGCGAGGACAGCTCCTATAATTCACCCCTCCACTTT.